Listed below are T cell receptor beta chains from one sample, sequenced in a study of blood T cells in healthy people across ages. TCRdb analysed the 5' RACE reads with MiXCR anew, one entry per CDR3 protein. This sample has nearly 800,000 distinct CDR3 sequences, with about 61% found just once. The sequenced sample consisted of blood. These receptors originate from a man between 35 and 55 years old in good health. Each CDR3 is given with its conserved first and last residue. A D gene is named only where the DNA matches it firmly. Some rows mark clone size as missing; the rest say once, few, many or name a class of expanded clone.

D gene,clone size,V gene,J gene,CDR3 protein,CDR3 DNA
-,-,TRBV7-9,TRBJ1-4,CASSWQGTGEKLFF,TGTGCCAGCAGCTGGCAGGGGACCGGTGAAAAACTGTTTTTT
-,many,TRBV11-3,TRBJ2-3,CASSLGRSTDTQYF,TGTGCCAGCAGCTTGGGGCGGAGCACAGATACGCAGTATTTT
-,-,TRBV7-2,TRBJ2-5,CASSSRVAAQSKETQYF,TGTGCCAGCAGCTCGCGCGTGGCGGCACAAAGTAAAGAGACCCAGTACTTC
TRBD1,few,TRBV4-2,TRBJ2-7,CASSQEQGVEQYF,TGTGCCAGCAGCCAAGAACAGGGGGTCGAGCAGTACTTC
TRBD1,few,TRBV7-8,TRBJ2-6,CASSRQGAHGANVLTF,TGTGCCAGCTCGAGACAGGGGGCGCATGGGGCCAACGTCCTGACTTTC
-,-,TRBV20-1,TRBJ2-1,CSATDGGFQFF,TGCAGTGCTACCGACGGGGGTTTTCAGTTCTTC
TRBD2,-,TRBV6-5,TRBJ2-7,CASSYRGLVPYEQYF,TGTGCCAGCAGTTACCGGGGACTAGTCCCCTACGAGCAGTACTTC
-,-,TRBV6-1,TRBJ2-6,CASSVQRSGTSGANVLTF,TGTGCCAGCAGTGTTCAAAGGTCAGGGACATCTGGGGCCAACGTCCTGACTTTC
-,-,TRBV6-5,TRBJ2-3,CASSKPPGDTQYF,TGTGCCAGCAGCAAACCTCCTGGAGATACGCAGTATTTT
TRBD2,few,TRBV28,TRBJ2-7,CASEPGGLRYEQYF,TGTGCCAGCGAACCGGGAGGGCTACGCTACGAGCAGTACTTC
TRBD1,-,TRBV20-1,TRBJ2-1,CSARDGTGAYNEQFF,TGCAGTGCTAGAGATGGGACAGGGGCCTACAATGAGCAGTTCTTC
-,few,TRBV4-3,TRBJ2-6,CASSQDGVAGANVLTF,TGCGCCAGCAGCCAAGATGGGGTAGCTGGGGCCAACGTCCTGACTTTC
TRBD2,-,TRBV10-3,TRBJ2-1,CAISGLADYNGQFF,TGTGCCATCAGCGGACTAGCAGACTACAATGGGCAGTTCTTC
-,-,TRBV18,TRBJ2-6,CASSPTETLSGANVLTF,TGTGCCAGCTCACCGACAGAGACCCTCTCTGGGGCCAACGTCCTGACTTTC
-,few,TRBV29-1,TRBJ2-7,CSVGERGTYEQYF,TGCAGCGTTGGGGAGAGGGGAACCTACGAGCAGTACTTC
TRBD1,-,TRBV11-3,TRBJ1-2,CASSLDFGQGILYGYTF,TGTGCCAGCAGCTTAGATTTCGGACAGGGGATACTCTATGGCTACACCTTC
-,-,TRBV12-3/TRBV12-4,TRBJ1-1,CATKGAGVNTEAFF,TGTGCCACCAAAGGCGCCGGGGTGAACACTGAAGCTTTCTTT
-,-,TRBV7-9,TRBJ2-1,CVSSIRTGGAGDEQFF,TGTGTCAGCAGCATTCGGACCGGGGGCGCTGGCGATGAGCAGTTCTTC
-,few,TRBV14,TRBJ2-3,CASSQPRDSGPDTQYF,TGTGCCAGCAGCCAACCACGGGACTCGGGACCAGATACGCAGTATTTT
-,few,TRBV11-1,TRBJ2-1,CASSSGGTTFYNEQFF,TGTGCCAGCAGCTCGGGTGGGACCACCTTCTACAATGAGCAGTTCTTC
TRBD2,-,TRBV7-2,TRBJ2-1,CASSQGSLAVPYNEQFF,TGTGCCAGCAGCCAGGGGTCACTAGCGGTGCCATACAATGAGCAGTTCTTC
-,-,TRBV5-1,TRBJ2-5,CASTRTPGAGGETQYF,TGCGCCAGCACACGAACCCCCGGGGCCGGCGGAGAGACCCAGTACTTC
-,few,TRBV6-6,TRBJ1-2,CASKGDYGYTF,TGTGCCAGCAAAGGGGACTATGGCTACACCTTC
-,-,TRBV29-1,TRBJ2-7,CSGGTFQAEQYF,TGCAGCGGCGGGACCTTCCAGGCCGAGCAGTACTTC
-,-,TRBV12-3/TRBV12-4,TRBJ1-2,CASSFFTARQLYGYTF,TGTGCCAGCAGTTTTTTTACCGCGAGACAGCTCTATGGCTACACCTTC
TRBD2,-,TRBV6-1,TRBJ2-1,CASSEIRGGALYNEQFF,TGTGCCAGCAGTGAAATCCGCGGGGGGGCCCTATACAATGAGCAGTTCTTC
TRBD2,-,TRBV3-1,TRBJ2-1,CASSQLAGGRNEQFF,TGTGCCAGCAGCCAACTAGCGGGGGGGCGCAATGAGCAGTTCTTC
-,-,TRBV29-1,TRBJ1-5,CSAGVSNQPQHF,TGCAGCGCAGGGGTTTCAAATCAGCCCCAGCATTTT
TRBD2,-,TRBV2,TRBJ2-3,CASSLSLAGSKYF,TGTGCCAGCAGCCTTTCCCTAGCGGGGTCGAAGTATTTT
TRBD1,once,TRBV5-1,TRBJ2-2,CASSPTGMGAPSMDRELFF,TGCGCCAGCAGCCCGACAGGGATGGGAGCCCCTTCGATGGACCGGGAGCTGTTTTTT
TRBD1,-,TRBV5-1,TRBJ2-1,CASSSGTGGWGEQFF,TGCGCCAGCAGCTCCGGGACAGGGGGATGGGGTGAGCAGTTCTTC
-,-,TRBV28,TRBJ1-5,CASSSTRYQPQHF,TGTGCCAGCAGTTCAACCAGGTATCAGCCCCAGCATTTT
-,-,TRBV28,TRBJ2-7,CASRLTGQDEQYF,TGTGCCAGCAGACTAACAGGTCAGGACGAGCAGTACTTC
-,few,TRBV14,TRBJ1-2,CASSQVALSYTF,TGTGCCAGCAGCCAAGTCGCGTTGAGCTACACCTTC
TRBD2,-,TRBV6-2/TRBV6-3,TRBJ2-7,CASRTSSGNEQYF,TGTGCCAGCAGGACGAGTAGCGGGAACGAGCAGTACTTC
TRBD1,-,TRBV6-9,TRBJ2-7,CASRRDHRGPSYEQYF,TGTGCCAGCAGAAGAGATCACAGGGGGCCTTCCTACGAGCAGTACTTC
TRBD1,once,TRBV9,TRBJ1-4,CASSWRTGANEKLFF,TGTGCCAGCAGCTGGAGGACAGGCGCTAATGAAAAACTGTTTTTT
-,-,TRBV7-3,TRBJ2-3,CASSTLRADTQYF,TGTGCCAGCAGCACGTTAAGGGCAGATACGCAGTATTTT
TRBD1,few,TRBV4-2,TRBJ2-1,CASSQGPQGYNEQFF,TGTGCCAGCAGCCAAGGCCCACAGGGGTACAATGAGCAGTTCTTC
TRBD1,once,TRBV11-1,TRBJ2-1,CASAVLWDRGNNEQFF,TGTGCCAGCGCAGTTTTATGGGACAGGGGTAACAATGAGCAGTTCTTC
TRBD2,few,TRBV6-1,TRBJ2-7,CASSDGLVIYEQYF,TGTGCCAGCAGTGACGGACTAGTAATTTACGAGCAGTACTTC
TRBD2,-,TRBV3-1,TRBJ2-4,CASSQVLISGAGAKNIQYF,TGTGCCAGCAGCCAAGTTCTGATTAGCGGGGCGGGAGCCAAAAACATTCAGTACTTC
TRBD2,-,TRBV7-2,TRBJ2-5,CASSLQRGQGETQYF,TGTGCCAGCAGCTTACAGCGGGGGCAGGGAGAGACCCAGTACTTC
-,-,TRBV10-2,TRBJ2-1,CASRANEQFF,TGCGCCAGCAGGGCCAATGAGCAGTTCTTC
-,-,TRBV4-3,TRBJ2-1,CASSQVSTQAEQFF,TGCGCCAGCAGCCAAGTTTCGACCCAGGCTGAGCAGTTCTTC
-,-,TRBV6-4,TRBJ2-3,CASPPREGIVDTQYF,TGTGCCAGCCCCCCCCGCGAGGGAATCGTAGATACGCAGTATTTT
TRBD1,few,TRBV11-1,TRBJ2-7,CASSSPFPGQGKQYF,TGTGCCAGCAGCTCTCCATTCCCGGGACAGGGGAAGCAGTACTTC
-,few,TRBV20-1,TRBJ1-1,CSAPKGGWDTEAFF,TGCAGTGCGCCTAAGGGGGGGTGGGACACTGAAGCTTTCTTT
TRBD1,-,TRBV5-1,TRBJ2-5,CASSQGQEETQYF,TGCGCCAGCAGCCAGGGACAGGAAGAGACCCAGTACTTC
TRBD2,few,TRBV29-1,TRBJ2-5,CSVSPGLAGETQYF,TGCAGCGTCAGTCCGGGACTAGCGGGGGAGACCCAGTACTTC